These T cell receptor beta chains were read from a single sample in a study of T-cell reconstitution after alpha-beta-depleted transplantation in children. TCRdb passed the PCR reads through MiXCR, listing each CDR3 protein once. Of 550,000 to 800,000 distinct CDR3 sequences listed, 10% to 15% were seen once; the top ten hold 0.79%. Sample: PBMCs, taken before TCRalphabeta/CD19-depleted stem cell transplant. These receptors were taken from a girl aged 2 to 10 with congenital amegakaryocytic thrombocytopenia, due to receive a stem cell transplant. The CDR3 runs from the conserved cysteine through the conserved F or W. The order of the fields is D gene, J gene, V gene, clone size, CDR3 protein, CDR3 DNA. D genes are given only for firm matches. Rows give clone size only sometimes, using once, few, many, or a class for an expanded clone.

.	TRBJ2-3	TRBV6-5	many	CASSYVGKGTDTQYF	TGTGCCAGCAGTTACGTCGGGAAGGGCACAGATACGCAGTATTTT
.	TRBJ1-1	TRBV5-5	many	CASSYGANTEAFF	TGTGCCAGCAGCTATGGAGCGAACACTGAAGCTTTCTTT
TRBD2	TRBJ2-7	TRBV20-1	.	CSASGLAPSSYEQYF	TGCAGTGCATCGGGACTAGCCCCGAGCTCCTACGAGCAGTACTTC
.	TRBJ2-3	TRBV28	many	CALQGRVTDTQYF	TGTGCCTTACAGGGAAGGGTCACAGATACGCAGTATTTT
.	TRBJ1-6	TRBV20-1	many	CSARDRKYNSPLHF	TGCAGTGCTAGAGACAGAAAATATAATTCACCCCTCCACTTT
TRBD2	TRBJ2-1	TRBV15	few	CATSSATPASGYNEQFF	TGTGCCACCAGCAGCGCTACCCCGGCTAGCGGCTACAATGAGCAGTTCTTC
.	TRBJ1-4	TRBV29-1	.	CSVEDSPGGEKLFF	TGCAGCGTTGAAGATTCACCGGGGGGAGAAAAACTGTTTTTT
.	TRBJ2-7	TRBV15	few	CATSRDVVAYEQYF	TGTGCCACCAGCAGAGATGTAGTAGCCTACGAGCAGTACTTC
.	TRBJ1-3	TRBV2	few	CASTLAGFSGNTIYF	TGTGCCAGCACCCTGGCCGGATTCTCTGGAAACACCATATATTTT
TRBD1	TRBJ2-5	TRBV20-1	.	CSARSGTGGWETQYF	TGCAGTGCTAGATCAGGGACAGGGGGCTGGGAGACCCAGTACTTC
.	TRBJ2-7	TRBV29-1	few	CSVIGYEQYF	TGCAGCGTGATAGGCTACGAGCAGTACTTC
.	TRBJ1-4	TRBV20-1	many	CSAPLSNLVFF	TGCAGTGCTCCCCTCTCCAACCTGGTGTTTTTT